The clone carrying this TCR beta chain occurred a few times. Its antigen remains unknown. A read error may explain this, as a much larger clone is one base away. HTBI primers from iRepertoire and Arm-PCR of CDR3 regions yielded the TCR beta libraries. TCRdb passed the multiplex PCR reads through MiXCR, listing each CDR3 protein once. The sample lists 450,000 to 600,000 distinct CDR3 sequences, roughly 13% occurring once. Regarding time point: newly diagnosed GD, antithyroid drugs for less than 3 months. After RNA was extracted from PBMCs, the TCR library was made from it. This sample is drawn from a study of regulatory T cells in long-lasting Graves disease. Study-level points and caveats: Analysis covered peripheral blood alone, not thyroid tissue.

These sequences were also reported in another study, on T cells in Graves' hyperthyroidism and ophthalmopathy. From that paper: Recently diagnosed hyperthyroidism of less than 2 months' duration affected patients aged 18 to 65. The majority of expanded thyroid clonotypes above 0.001 also appeared in blood.

The sample in question was peripheral blood mononuclear cells (PBMCs), obtained at new diagnosis, from a patient treated with antithyroid drugs. The receptor was derived from a man between 25 and 39 years old with Graves disease.

The CDR3 sequence: CASRGSGWNTGELFF. CDR3 in DNA: TGTGCCAGCAGGGGCAGCGGGTGGAACACCGGGGAGCTGTTTTTT. The rearrangement joins TRBV6-1 to TRBJ2-2; possible D gene TRBD2, 6 bases. Trimming took off 6 bases at V and 1 base at J, with 12 bases between the two ends. The CDR3 is made up of 15 amino acids. Germline V CDR1 and CDR2: MNHNS, SASEGT.